This is a list of T cell receptor beta chains from one sample in a study of blood T cell repertoires in COVID-19. The repertoire was sequenced with immunoSEQ multiplex PCR; TCRdb's copy has only in-frame clones and lacks some. The sample holds 54,000 or so clones, about 85% seen once. What was sequenced was peripheral blood. Receptors were obtained from a woman aged 80 or older with acute or convalescent COVID-19. The CDR3 runs from the conserved cysteine through the conserved F or W. D genes are given only for firm matches. Expanded clones are given a class, and other clones once, few, many or no size at all.

v_call,j_call,clone_size,d_call,cdr3_aa,cdr3_nt
TRBV18,TRBJ2-1,NA,TRBD2,CASSVRGEGGNEQFF,TGTGCCAGCTCAGTTCGGGGGGAAGGTGGCAATGAGCAGTTCTTC
TRBV2,TRBJ2-3,NA,NA,CASKLTVPTADTQYF,TGTGCCAGCAAGCTGACAGTCCCAACCGCAGATACGCAGTATTTT
TRBV3-1/TRBV3-2,TRBJ1-3,NA,NA,CASSQGRGGRFAIYF,TGTGCCAGCAGCCAAGGGCGGGGGGGGCGCTTCGCCATATATTTT
TRBV30,TRBJ2-3,once,NA,CACARGGTQYF,TGTGCCTGTGCCCGAGGCGGTACGCAGTATTTT
TRBV13,TRBJ2-5,NA,TRBD2,CASSPAGGGEETQYF,TGTGCCAGCAGCCCCGCCGGGGGGGGAGAGGAGACCCAGTACTTC
TRBV7-2,TRBJ1-6,NA,NA,CASSLEAGFNSPLHF,TGTGCCAGCAGCTTAGAAGCGGGCTTTAATTCACCCCTCCACTTT
TRBV29-1,TRBJ2-7,NA,TRBD2,CSAGLADYEQYF,TGCAGCGCGGGACTAGCGGACTACGAGCAGTACTTC
TRBV16,TRBJ1-3,NA,NA,CASSPHGSGNTIYF,TGTGCCAGCAGCCCTCACGGCTCTGGAAACACCATATATTTT
TRBV29-1,TRBJ1-5,NA,NA,CSVGSGGNQPQHF,TGCAGCGTTGGGTCGGGGGGCAATCAGCCCCAGCATTTT
TRBV5-1,TRBJ2-1,NA,TRBD2,CASMITPAIRTSTWSVHEQFF,TGCGCCAGTATGATTACCCCGGCCATCAGGACTAGCACGTGGTCGGTCCATGAGCAGTTCTTC
TRBV7-2,TRBJ2-1,NA,NA,CASSLAWGTDNEQFF,TGTGCCAGCAGCTTAGCATGGGGCACGGACAATGAGCAGTTCTTC
TRBV7-6,TRBJ2-7,NA,NA,CASSLEFSDSGGEQYF,TGTGCCAGCAGCTTAGAATTCTCGGACAGCGGCGGGGAGCAGTACTTC
TRBV6-8,TRBJ1-3,NA,TRBD1,CASSRQGLSGNTIYF,TGTGCCAGCAGTCGACAGGGGCTGAGTGGAAACACCATATATTTT
TRBV7-2,TRBJ2-7,NA,NA,CASSNRRGGSPYEQYF,TGTGCCAGCAGCAATCGGAGGGGGGGGTCTCCCTACGAGCAGTACTTC
TRBV19,TRBJ1-1,NA,TRBD1,CASSMDRAGDTEAFF,TGTGCCAGTAGTATGGACAGGGCGGGAGACACTGAAGCTTTCTTT
TRBV3-1/TRBV3-2,TRBJ1-2,NA,NA,CASSQLLLSNYGYTF,TGTGCCAGCAGCCAGCTCTTACTTTCTAACTATGGCTACACCTTC
TRBV11-2,TRBJ2-7,NA,NA,CASSLRGGGYEQYF,TGTGCCAGCAGCTTAAGGGGGGGCGGGTACGAGCAGTACTTC
TRBV12-3/TRBV12-4,TRBJ2-5,once,NA,CASSPLETQYF,TGTGCCAGCAGTCCACTTGAGACCCAGTACTTC
TRBV5-1,TRBJ1-6,NA,NA,CASSLEGADNSPLHF,TGCGCCAGCAGCTTGGAAGGGGCTGATAATTCACCCCTCCACTTT